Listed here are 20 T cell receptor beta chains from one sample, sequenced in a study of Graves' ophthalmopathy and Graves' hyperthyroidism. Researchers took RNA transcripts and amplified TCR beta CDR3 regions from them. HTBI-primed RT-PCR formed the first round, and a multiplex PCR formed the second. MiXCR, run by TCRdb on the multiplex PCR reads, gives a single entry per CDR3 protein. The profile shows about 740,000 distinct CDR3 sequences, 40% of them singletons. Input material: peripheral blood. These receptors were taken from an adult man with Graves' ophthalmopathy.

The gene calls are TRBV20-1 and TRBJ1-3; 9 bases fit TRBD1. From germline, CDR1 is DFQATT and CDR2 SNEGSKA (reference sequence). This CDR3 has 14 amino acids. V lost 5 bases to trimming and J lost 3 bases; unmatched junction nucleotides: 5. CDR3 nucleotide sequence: TGCAGTGCTGTACAGGGGGCAATTGGAAACACCATATATTTT. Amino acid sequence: CSAVQGAIGNTIYF.

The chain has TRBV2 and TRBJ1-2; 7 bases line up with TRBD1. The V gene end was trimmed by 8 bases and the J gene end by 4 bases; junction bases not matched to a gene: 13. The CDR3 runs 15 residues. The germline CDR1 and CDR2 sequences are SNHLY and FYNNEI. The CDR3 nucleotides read TGTGCCAGCGCTCGGGGAGAGGGGGCGACCTATGGCTACACCTTC. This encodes CASARGEGATYGYTF. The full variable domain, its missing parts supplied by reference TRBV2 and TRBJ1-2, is EPEVTQTPSHQVTQMGQEVILRCVPISNHLYFYWYRQILGQKVEFLVSFYNNEISEKSEIFDDQFSVERPDGSNFTLKIRSTKLEDSAMYFCASARGEGATYGYTFGSGTRLTVV.

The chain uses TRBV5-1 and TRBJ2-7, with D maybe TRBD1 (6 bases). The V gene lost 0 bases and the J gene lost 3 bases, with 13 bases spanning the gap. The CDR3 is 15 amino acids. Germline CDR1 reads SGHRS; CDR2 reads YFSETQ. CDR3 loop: CASSLEQGSGYEQYF. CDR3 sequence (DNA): TGCGCCAGCAGCTTGGAACAGGGTAGTGGCTACGAGCAGTACTTC.

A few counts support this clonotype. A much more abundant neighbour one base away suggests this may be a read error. The CDR3 DNA reads TGTGCCGGCAGTGTAGGCAGGTCCTACGAGCAGTACTTC. It yields the protein CAGSVGRSYEQYF. V gene TRBV2 combines with J gene TRBJ2-7; unclear D gene. The germline CDR1 and CDR2 sequences are SNHLY and FYNNEI. The CDR3 runs to 13 residues.

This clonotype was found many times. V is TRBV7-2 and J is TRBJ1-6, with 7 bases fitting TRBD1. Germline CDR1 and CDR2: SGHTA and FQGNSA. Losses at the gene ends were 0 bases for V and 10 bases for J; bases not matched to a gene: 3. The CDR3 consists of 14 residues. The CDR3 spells CASSLAGGGSPLHF. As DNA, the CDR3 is TGTGCCAGCAGCTTAGCAGGGGGCGGATCACCCCTCCACTTT.

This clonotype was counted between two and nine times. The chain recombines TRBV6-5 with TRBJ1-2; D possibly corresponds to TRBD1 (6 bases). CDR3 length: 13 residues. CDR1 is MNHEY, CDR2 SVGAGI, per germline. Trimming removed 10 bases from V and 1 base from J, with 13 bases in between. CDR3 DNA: TGTGCCATCCCGGGACACAATAACTATGGCTACACCTTC. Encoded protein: CAIPGHNNYGYTF.

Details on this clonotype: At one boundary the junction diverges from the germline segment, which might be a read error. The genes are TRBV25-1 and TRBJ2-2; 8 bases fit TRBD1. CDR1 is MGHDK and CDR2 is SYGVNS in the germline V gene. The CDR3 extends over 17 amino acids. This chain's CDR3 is CATSDPATGANTGELFF. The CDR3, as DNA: TGTGCCACCAGTGATCCCGCGACAGGGGCAAACACCGGGGAGCTGTTTTTT. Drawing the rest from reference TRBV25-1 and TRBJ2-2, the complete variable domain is EADIYQTPRYLVIGTGKKITLECSQTMGHDKMYWYQQDPGMELHLIHYSYGVNSTEKGDLSSESTVSRIRTEHFPLTLESARPSHTSQYLCATSDPATGANTGELFFGEGSRLTVL.

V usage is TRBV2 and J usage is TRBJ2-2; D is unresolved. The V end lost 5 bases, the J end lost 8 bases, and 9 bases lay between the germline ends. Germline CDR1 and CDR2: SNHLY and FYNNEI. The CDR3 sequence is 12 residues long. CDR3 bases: TGTGCCAGCAGTTTGAGTTGGGGGGAGCTGTTTTTT. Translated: CASSLSWGELFF.

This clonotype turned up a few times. CDR3 nucleotides: TGTGCCAGCAGCTTAAGTAGGGTGGAAGAAAAACTGTTTTTT. Translating it yields CASSLSRVEEKLFF. The rearrangement links TRBV11-2 to TRBJ1-4; D gene uncertain. Germline CDR1 is SGHAT and CDR2 is FQNNGV. CDR3 length: 14 amino acids. V was pared by 2 bases and J by 8 bases, with 12 bases between.

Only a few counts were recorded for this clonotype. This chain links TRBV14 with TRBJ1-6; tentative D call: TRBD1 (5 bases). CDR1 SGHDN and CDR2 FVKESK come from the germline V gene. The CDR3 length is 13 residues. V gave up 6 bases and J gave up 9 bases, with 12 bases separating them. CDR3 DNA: TGTGCCAGCAGGGACACCCGCGGTTCACCCCTCCACTTT. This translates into CASRDTRGSPLHF.

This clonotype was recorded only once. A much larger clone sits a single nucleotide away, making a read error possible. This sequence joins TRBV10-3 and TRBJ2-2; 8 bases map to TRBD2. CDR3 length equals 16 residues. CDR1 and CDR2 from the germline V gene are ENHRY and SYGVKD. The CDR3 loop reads CATSGVSGRGTGELVF. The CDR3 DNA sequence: TGTGCCACATCGGGGGTGAGCGGGAGAGGAACCGGGGAGCTGGTTTTT.

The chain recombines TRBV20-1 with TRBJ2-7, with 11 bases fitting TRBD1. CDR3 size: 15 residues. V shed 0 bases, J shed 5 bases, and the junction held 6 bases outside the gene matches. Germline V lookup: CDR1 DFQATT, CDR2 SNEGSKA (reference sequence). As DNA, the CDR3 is TGCAGTGCTAGAGATGGGTGGACAGGGGGCCACGAGCAGTACTTC. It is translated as CSARDGWTGGHEQYF.

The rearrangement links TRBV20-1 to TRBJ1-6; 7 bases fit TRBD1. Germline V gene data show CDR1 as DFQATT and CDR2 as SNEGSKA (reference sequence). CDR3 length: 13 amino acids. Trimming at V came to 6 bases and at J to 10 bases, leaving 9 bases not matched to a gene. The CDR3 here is CSAITGEGSPLHF. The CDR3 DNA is TGCAGTGCGATAACAGGGGAGGGATCACCCCTCCACTTT.

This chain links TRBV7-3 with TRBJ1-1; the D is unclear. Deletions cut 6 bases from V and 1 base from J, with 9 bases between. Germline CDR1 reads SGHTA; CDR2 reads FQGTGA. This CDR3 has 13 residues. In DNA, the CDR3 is TGTGCCAGCAGGGAGGCCCAGAACACTGAAGCTTTCTTT. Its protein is CASREAQNTEAFF.

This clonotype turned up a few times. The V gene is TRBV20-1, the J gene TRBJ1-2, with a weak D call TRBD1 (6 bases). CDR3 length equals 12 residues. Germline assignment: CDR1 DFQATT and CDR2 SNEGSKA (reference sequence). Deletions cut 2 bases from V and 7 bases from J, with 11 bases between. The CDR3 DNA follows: TGCAGTGCTAGACCGGGGGCGAGTGGCTACACCTTC. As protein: CSARPGASGYTF.

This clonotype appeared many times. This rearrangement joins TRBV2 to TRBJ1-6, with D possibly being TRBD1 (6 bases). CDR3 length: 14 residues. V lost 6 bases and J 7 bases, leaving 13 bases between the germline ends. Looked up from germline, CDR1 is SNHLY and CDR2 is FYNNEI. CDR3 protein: CASRYRAQNSPLHF. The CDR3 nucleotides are TGTGCCAGCAGATACAGGGCCCAGAATTCACCCCTCCACTTT. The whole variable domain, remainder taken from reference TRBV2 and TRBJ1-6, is EPEVTQTPSHQVTQMGQEVILRCVPISNHLYFYWYRQILGQKVEFLVSFYNNEISEKSEIFDDQFSVERPDGSNFTLKIRSTKLEDSAMYFCASRYRAQNSPLHFGNGTRLTVT.

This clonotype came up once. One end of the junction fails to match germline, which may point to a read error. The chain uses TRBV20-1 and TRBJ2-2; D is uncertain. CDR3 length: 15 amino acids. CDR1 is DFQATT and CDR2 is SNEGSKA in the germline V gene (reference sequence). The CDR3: CSAGDQAVATGELFF. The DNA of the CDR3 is TGCAGTGCTGGAGATCAAGCAGTAGCCACCGGGGAGCTGTTTTTT.

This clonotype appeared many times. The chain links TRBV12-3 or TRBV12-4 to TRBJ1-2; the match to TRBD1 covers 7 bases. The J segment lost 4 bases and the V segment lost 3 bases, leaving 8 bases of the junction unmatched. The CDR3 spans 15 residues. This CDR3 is CASSFEGAQAYGYTF. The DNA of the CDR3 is TGTGCCAGCAGTTTCGAGGGGGCTCAGGCCTATGGCTACACCTTC.

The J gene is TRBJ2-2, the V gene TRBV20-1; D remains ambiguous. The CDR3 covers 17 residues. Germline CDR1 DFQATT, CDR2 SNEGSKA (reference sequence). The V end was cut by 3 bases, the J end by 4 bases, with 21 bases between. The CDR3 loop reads CSASPAGPAVVTGELFF. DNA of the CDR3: TGCAGTGCTAGTCCGGCAGGACCCGCGGTAGTCACCGGGGAGCTGTTTTTT.

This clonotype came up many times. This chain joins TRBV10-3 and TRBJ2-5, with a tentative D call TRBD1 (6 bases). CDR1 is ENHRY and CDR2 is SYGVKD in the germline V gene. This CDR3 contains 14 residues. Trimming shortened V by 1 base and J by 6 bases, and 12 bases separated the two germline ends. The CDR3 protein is CAISEWQGTQTQYF. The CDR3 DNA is TGTGCCATCAGTGAGTGGCAGGGGACCCAGACCCAGTACTTC.